Listed here is a single T cell receptor beta chain. This table comes from immunoSEQ multiplex PCR, and its TCRdb copy is limited to in-frame clones, with some not included. The sample has 250,000 to 350,000 clones, about 89% seen once. This entry belongs to a study of blood T cell repertoires in COVID-19. Looking at the study overall: The cDNA or gDNA used as material had been derived from T cells, B-cell-depleted T cells, or PBMCs.

CDR1 is SNHLY and CDR2 is FYNNEI in the germline V gene. This CDR3 spans 14 amino acids. Unmatched junction bases numbered 2, after V lost 4 bases and J lost 1 base. V and J are TRBV2 and TRBJ2-7, with 9 nucleotides matching TRBD1. The sequence came from a woman in her thirties or forties who had recovered from COVID-19. The sequencing sample was made of peripheral blood. Here the CDR3 DNA reads TGTGCCAGCAGTGGACAGGGGGTTTCCTACGAGCAGTACTTC. This translates into CASSGQGVSYEQYF.